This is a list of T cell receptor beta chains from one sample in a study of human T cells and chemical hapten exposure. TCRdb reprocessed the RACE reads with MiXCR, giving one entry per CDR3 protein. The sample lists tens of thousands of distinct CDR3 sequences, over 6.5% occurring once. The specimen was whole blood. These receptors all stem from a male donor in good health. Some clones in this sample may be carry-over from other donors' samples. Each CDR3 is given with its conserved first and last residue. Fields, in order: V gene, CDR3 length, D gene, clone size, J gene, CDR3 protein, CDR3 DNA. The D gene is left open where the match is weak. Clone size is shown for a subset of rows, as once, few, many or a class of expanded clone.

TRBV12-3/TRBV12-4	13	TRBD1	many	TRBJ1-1	CASTGTANTEAFF	TGTGCCAGCACCGGGACAGCGAACACTGAAGCTTTCTTT
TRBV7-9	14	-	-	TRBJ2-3	CASSSRRSTDTQYF	TGTGCCAGCAGCTCCAGGCGGAGCACAGATACGCAGTATTTT
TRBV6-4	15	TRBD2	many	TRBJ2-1	CASSQTSGRGDEQFF	TGTGCCAGCAGTCAGACTAGCGGGAGGGGGGATGAGCAGTTCTTC
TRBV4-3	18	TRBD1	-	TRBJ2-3	CASSQDSPDRGHADTQYF	TGCGCCAGCAGCCAAGATTCCCCGGACAGGGGGCACGCAGATACGCAGTATTTT
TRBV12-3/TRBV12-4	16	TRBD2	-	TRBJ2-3	CASSLGLVAGADTQYF	TGTGCCAGCAGTCTAGGGCTCGTAGCGGGGGCAGATACGCAGTATTTT
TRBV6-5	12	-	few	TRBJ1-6	CASRAGASPLHF	TGTGCCAGCCGTGCAGGGGCATCACCCCTCCACTTT
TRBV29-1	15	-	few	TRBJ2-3	CSVEGPTQRTDTQYF	TGCAGCGTTGAAGGGCCAACTCAAAGAACAGATACGCAGTATTTT
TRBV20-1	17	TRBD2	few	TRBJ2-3	CSARSPGLAGASDTQYF	TGCAGTGCTAGATCCCCGGGACTAGCGGGGGCGTCAGATACGCAGTATTTT
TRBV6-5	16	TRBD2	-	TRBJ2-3	CASSLTSGLRSDTQYF	TGTGCCAGCAGTCTCACTAGCGGGCTGCGATCAGATACGCAGTATTTT
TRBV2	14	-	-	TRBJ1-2	CASSEDSDNYGYTF	TGTGCCAGCAGTGAGGATAGCGATAACTATGGCTACACCTTC
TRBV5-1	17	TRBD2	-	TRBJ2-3	CASSSAPTSGRGDTQYF	TGCGCCAGCAGCTCCGCACCGACTAGCGGGAGAGGTGATACGCAGTATTTT
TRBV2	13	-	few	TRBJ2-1	CASSEGGPGEQFF	TGTGCCAGCAGTGAGGGGGGGCCCGGGGAGCAGTTCTTC
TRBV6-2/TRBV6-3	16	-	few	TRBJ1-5	CASSTEGRGSNQPQHF	TGTGCCAGCAGCACCGAGGGCAGGGGTAGCAATCAGCCCCAGCATTTT
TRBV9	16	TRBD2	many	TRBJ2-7	CASSVGGGLAEYEQYF	TGTGCCAGCAGCGTAGGGGGGGGACTAGCGGAATACGAGCAGTACTTC
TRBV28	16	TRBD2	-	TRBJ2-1	CASSQTRGLAGDEQFF	TGTGCCAGCAGCCAAACACGGGGACTAGCGGGAGATGAGCAGTTCTTC
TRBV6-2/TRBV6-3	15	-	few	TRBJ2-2	CASSSQGGAVGELFF	TGTGCCAGCAGTTCCCAGGGGGGGGCCGTCGGGGAGCTGTTTTTT
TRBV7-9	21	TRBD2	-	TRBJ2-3	CASSFTTGLAGAIRSTDTQYF	TGTGCCAGCAGCTTCACCACGGGGCTAGCGGGGGCAATCCGGAGCACAGATACGCAGTATTTT
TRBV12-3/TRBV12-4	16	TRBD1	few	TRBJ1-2	CASRGTDRGYNYGYTF	TGTGCCAGCAGGGGGACGGACAGGGGGTATAACTATGGCTACACCTTC
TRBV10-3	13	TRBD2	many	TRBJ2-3	CAIGGGIADTQYF	TGTGCCATCGGCGGGGGGATCGCAGATACGCAGTATTTT
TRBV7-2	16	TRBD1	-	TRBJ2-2	CASSLVRGQGTGELFF	TGTGCCAGCAGCTTAGTGCGCGGACAGGGTACCGGGGAGCTGTTTTTT
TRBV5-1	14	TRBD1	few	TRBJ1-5	CASSVTGGNQPQHF	TGCGCCAGCAGCGTGACAGGGGGCAATCAGCCCCAGCATTTT
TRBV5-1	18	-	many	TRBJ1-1	CASSLGIFRGRLNTEAFF	TGCGCCAGCAGCTTGGGGATCTTCAGAGGGAGACTGAACACTGAAGCTTTCTTT
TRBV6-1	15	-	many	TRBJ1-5	CASSITQYSNQPQHF	TGTGCCAGCAGCATCACCCAATATAGCAATCAGCCCCAGCATTTT
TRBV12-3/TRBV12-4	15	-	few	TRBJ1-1	CASSSTGLLNTEAFF	TGTGCCAGCAGTTCAACAGGGCTGTTGAACACTGAAGCTTTCTTT
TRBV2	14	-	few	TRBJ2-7	CASSKDRNTYEQYF	TGTGCCAGCAGTAAAGACAGGAACACCTACGAGCAGTACTTC
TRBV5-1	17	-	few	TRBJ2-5	CASREPSTRTDQETQYF	TGCGCCAGCAGGGAGCCCAGTACCAGGACGGACCAAGAGACCCAGTACTTC
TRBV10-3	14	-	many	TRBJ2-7	CAISEFTSSYEQYF	TGTGCCATCAGTGAGTTCACTAGCTCCTACGAGCAGTACTTC
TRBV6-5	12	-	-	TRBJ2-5	CASSPGRETQYF	TGTGCCAGCAGCCCCGGTAGAGAGACCCAGTACTTC
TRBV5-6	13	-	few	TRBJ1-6	CASSPYTDSPLHF	TGTGCCAGCAGCCCCTACACGGATTCACCCCTCCACTTT
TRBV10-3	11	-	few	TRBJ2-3	CAAGGTDTQYF	TGTGCGGCAGGGGGCACAGATACGCAGTATTTT
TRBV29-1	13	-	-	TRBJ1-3	CSVVLSSGNTIYF	TGCAGCGTTGTCCTCAGCTCTGGAAACACCATATATTTT
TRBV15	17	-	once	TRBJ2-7	CATSRVAGNSKPYEQYF	TGTGCCACCAGCAGAGTTGCCGGGAACAGCAAGCCCTACGAGCAGTACTTC
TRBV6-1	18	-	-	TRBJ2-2	CASSATVGGAPNTGELFF	TGTGCCAGCAGTGCAACCGTTGGAGGGGCCCCGAACACCGGGGAGCTGTTTTTT
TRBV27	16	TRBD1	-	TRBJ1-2	CASSLGRGQKGSGYTF	TGTGCCAGCAGTTTAGGGCGGGGACAGAAAGGGTCTGGCTACACCTTC
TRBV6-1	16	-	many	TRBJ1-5	CASSEEAVSSNQPQHF	TGTGCCAGCAGTGAAGAGGCAGTGAGTAGCAATCAGCCCCAGCATTTT
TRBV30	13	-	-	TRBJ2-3	CAWSSGAVDTQYF	TGTGCCTGGAGTTCGGGAGCGGTAGATACGCAGTATTTT
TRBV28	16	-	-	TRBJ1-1	CASSLGGAGRHTEAFF	TGTGCCAGCAGTTTAGGTGGGGCAGGGAGGCACACTGAAGCTTTCTTT
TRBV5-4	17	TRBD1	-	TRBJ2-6	CASSLKDRLSGANVLTF	TGTGCCAGCAGCTTAAAGGACAGGCTCTCTGGGGCCAACGTCCTGACTTTC
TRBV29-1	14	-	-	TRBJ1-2	CSVDSAQGEYGYTF	TGCAGCGTTGACTCGGCACAGGGCGAATATGGCTACACCTTC
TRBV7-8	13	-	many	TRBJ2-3	CASSLARIDTQYF	TGTGCCAGCAGCTTAGCCCGGATTGATACGCAGTATTTT
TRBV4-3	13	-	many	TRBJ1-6	CASSQEIGSPLHF	TGCGCCAGCAGCCAAGAAATTGGTTCACCCCTCCACTTT